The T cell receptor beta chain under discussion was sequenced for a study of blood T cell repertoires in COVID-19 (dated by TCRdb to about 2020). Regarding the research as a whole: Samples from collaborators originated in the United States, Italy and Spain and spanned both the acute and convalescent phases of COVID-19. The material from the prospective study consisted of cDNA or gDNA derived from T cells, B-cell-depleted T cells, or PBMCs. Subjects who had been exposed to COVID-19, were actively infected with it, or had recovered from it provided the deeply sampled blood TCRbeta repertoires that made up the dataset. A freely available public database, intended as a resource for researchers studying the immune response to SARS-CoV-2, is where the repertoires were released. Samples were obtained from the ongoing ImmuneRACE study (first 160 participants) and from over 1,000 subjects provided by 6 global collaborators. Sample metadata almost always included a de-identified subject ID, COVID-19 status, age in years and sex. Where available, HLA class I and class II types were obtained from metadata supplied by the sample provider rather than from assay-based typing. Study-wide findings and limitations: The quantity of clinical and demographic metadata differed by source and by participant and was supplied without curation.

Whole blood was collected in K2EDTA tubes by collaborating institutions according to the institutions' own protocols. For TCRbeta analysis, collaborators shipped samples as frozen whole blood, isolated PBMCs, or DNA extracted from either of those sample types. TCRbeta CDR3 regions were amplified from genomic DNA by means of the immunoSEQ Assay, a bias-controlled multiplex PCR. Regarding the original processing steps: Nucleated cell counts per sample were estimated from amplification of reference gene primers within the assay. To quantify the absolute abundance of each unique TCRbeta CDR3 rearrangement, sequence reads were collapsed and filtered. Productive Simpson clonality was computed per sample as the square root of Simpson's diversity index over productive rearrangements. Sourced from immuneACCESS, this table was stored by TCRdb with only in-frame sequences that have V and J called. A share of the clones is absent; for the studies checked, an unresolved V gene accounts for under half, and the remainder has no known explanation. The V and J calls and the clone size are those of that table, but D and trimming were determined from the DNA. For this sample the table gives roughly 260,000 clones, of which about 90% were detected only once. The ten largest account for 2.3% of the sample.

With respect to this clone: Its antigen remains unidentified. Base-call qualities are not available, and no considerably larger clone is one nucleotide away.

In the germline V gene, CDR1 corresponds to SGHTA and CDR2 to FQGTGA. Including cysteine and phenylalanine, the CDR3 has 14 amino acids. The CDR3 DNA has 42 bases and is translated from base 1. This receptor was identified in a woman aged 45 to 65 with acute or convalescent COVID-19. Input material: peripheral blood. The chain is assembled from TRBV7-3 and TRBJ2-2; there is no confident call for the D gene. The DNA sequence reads TGTGCAAGAAGCAGAGCCGCGAACACCGGGGAGCTGTTTTTT. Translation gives CARSRAANTGELFF.